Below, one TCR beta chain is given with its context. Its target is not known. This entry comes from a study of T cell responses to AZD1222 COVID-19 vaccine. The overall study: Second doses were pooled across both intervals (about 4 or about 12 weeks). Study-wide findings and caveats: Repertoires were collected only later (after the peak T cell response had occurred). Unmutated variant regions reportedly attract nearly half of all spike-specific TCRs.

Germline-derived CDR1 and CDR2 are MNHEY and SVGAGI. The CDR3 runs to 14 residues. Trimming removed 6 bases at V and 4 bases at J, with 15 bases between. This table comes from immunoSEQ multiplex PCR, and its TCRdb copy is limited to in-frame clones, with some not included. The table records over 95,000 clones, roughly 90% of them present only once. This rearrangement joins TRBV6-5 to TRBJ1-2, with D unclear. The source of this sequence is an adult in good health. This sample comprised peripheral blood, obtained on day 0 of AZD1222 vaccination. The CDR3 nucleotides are TGTGCCAGCAGCGGGAACTCTCCGGGCTATGGCTACACCTTC. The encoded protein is CASSGNSPGYGYTF.